The clone carrying this T cell receptor beta chain is medium-sized in the sample. Antigen specificity is unknown. The sample comes from a study of OX40 agonist ivuxolimab in advanced cancers. Study results and limitations: On average, CD8+ T cells had more expanded clones than CD4+.

The assay was immunoSEQ multiplex PCR, and TCRdb's table has in-frame clones only and misses some. Among 11,000 to 15,000 clones listed, about 81% were seen once. V lost 0 bases, J lost 5 bases, and 26 bases lay in between. Per the germline V gene, CDR1 is SGHTA and CDR2 is FQGNSA. This CDR3 is 20 amino acids long. The gene calls are TRBV7-2 and TRBJ1-5; D is possibly TRBD1 (5 bases). This material consisted of CD4+ or CD8+ T cells sorted from blood, taken in a trial of the OX40 agonist ivuxolimab. The TCR comes from an adult with an advanced solid tumor such as melanoma, head and neck, liver or kidney cancer. CDR3 region: CASSLAGGGAVWNRDQPQHF. CDR3 coding DNA: TGTGCCAGCAGCTTAGCCGGTGGAGGGGCCGTTTGGAATAGGGATCAGCCCCAGCATTTT.